This is a list of T cell receptor beta chains from one sample in a study of shared clonotypes between healthy human individuals. The protocol was immunoSEQ multiplex PCR, while the TCRdb copy is restricted to in-frame clones and leaves out a portion. The sample carries about 870,000 clones, 90% to 95% recorded once. Material: naive CD8+ T cells sorted from blood. The origin of the receptors is a man in his thirties or forties in good health. Both conserved end residues are part of each CDR3. A D gene is named only where the DNA matches it firmly. Rows may omit the clone size; those that give it use once, few, many or a size class.

v_gene	d_gene	j_gene	abundance	CDR3aa	CDR3nt
TRBV28	TRBD1	TRBJ2-5	NA	CASSHPYRDRSFEETQYF	TGTGCCAGCAGCCATCCTTACCGGGACAGGTCGTTTGAGGAGACCCAGTACTTC
TRBV25-1	NA	TRBJ2-5	once	CASSGSRETQYF	TGTGCCAGCAGTGGTAGTCGGGAGACCCAGTACTTC
TRBV11-2	TRBD2	TRBJ2-2	once	CASSLGVAGAWAGELFF	TGTGCCAGCAGCTTAGGGGTAGCGGGAGCATGGGCCGGGGAGCTGTTTTTT
TRBV5-1	NA	TRBJ2-5	NA	CASSLESGVVEETQYF	TGCGCCAGCAGCTTGGAATCAGGGGTAGTAGAAGAGACCCAGTACTTC
TRBV5-1	TRBD2	TRBJ2-3	NA	CASSWASGGRTSADTQYF	TGCGCCAGCAGCTGGGCTAGCGGGGGTAGAACGAGTGCAGATACGCAGTATTTT
TRBV7-2	NA	TRBJ2-3	NA	CASSHAGLASTDTQYF	TGTGCCAGCAGCCACGCAGGTCTGGCTAGCACAGATACGCAGTATTTT
TRBV7-9	NA	TRBJ2-2	NA	CASRPVSGGGELFF	TGTGCCAGCAGGCCTGTATCCGGTGGCGGGGAGCTGTTTTTT
TRBV10-3	TRBD1	TRBJ1-2	NA	CAISETQQGNYGYTF	TGTGCCATCAGTGAGACCCAACAGGGGAACTATGGCTACACCTTC
TRBV15	TRBD2	TRBJ2-1	NA	CATSRVNIGPTSGRGYNEQFF	TGTGCCACCAGCAGAGTTAATATAGGACCCACTAGCGGGAGAGGGTACAATGAGCAGTTCTTC
TRBV2	NA	TRBJ2-7	NA	CASSGGEQYF	TGTGCCAGCAGTGGTGGGGAGCAGTACTTC
TRBV5-1	TRBD1	TRBJ2-7	NA	CASSTSGTGLIEQYF	TGCGCCAGCAGCACCTCCGGGACAGGGTTAATCGAGCAGTACTTC
TRBV25-1	NA	TRBJ1-5	NA	CASSEWAGNQPQHF	TGTGCCAGCAGTGAATGGGCAGGGAATCAGCCCCAGCATTTT
TRBV19	TRBD1	TRBJ2-1	NA	CASSRDSYYNEQFF	TGTGCCAGTAGCCGGGACAGCTATTACAATGAGCAGTTCTTC
TRBV28	NA	TRBJ1-4	NA	CASSPQEKLFF	TGTGCCAGCAGTCCTCAGGAAAAACTGTTTTTT
TRBV19	TRBD1	TRBJ1-5	NA	CASSIEPPGTVNSNQPQHF	TGTGCCAGTAGTATAGAACCCCCCGGGACAGTGAATAGCAATCAGCCCCAGCATTTT
TRBV2	NA	TRBJ2-5	NA	CASSGESPQETQYF	TGTGCCAGCAGTGGGGAGTCTCCCCAAGAGACCCAGTACTTC
TRBV27	NA	TRBJ1-2	NA	CASGGRKGYTF	TGTGCCAGCGGGGGACGCAAGGGCTACACCTTC
TRBV29-1	NA	TRBJ1-1	NA	CSVEVTGMNTEAFF	TGCAGCGTTGAAGTTACAGGGATGAACACTGAAGCTTTCTTT
TRBV28	NA	TRBJ1-5	NA	CASSLPGEPSNQPQHF	TGTGCCAGCAGTTTACCAGGGGAACCCAGCAATCAGCCCCAGCATTTT
TRBV5-6	TRBD1	TRBJ1-1	once	CASSFVTGVRNTEAFF	TGTGCCAGCAGCTTTGTTACAGGGGTGAGGAACACTGAAGCTTTCTTT
TRBV28	NA	TRBJ2-1	NA	CASARDRLESYNEQFF	TGTGCCAGCGCGAGAGACCGACTGGAGTCCTACAATGAGCAGTTCTTC
TRBV15	TRBD2	TRBJ2-2	NA	CATSRGASGGGVLFF	TGTGCCACCAGCAGAGGAGCTAGCGGGGGTGGGGTTTTGTTTTTT
TRBV19	NA	TRBJ2-1	NA	CASSIWPEGSYNEQFF	TGTGCCAGTAGTATTTGGCCCGAGGGCTCCTACAATGAGCAGTTCTTC
TRBV5-1	NA	TRBJ1-2	NA	CASSMAGTEYGYTF	TGCGCCAGCAGCATGGCCGGGACGGAGTATGGCTACACCTTC
TRBV29-1	TRBD2	TRBJ2-7	NA	CSVESSGTSSYEQYF	TGCAGCGTTGAAAGTTCAGGGACTAGCTCCTACGAGCAGTACTTC
TRBV9	NA	TRBJ2-7	NA	CASSATGLPSYEQYF	TGTGCCAGCAGCGCCACAGGGTTACCCTCCTACGAGCAGTACTTC
TRBV7-9	NA	TRBJ2-1	NA	CASSTSSLGRGWEQFF	TGTGCCAGCAGCACTTCCTCCTTGGGACGCGGTTGGGAGCAGTTCTTC
TRBV21-1	NA	TRBJ2-3	NA	CASSKQSFNSTDTQYF	TGTGCCAGCAGCAAACAGAGTTTCAATAGCACAGATACGCAGTATTTT
TRBV6-1	NA	TRBJ2-7	NA	CASRPWVRSYEQYF	TGTGCCAGCAGGCCCTGGGTTAGGTCCTACGAGCAGTACTTC
TRBV27	TRBD2	TRBJ2-2	NA	CASSDREERTGELFF	TGTGCCAGCAGTGACCGGGAGGAAAGGACCGGGGAGCTGTTTTTT
TRBV7-9	NA	TRBJ1-2	few	CASSLEGDGYTF	TGTGCCAGCAGCTTAGAGGGGGATGGCTACACCTTC
TRBV29-1	NA	TRBJ2-7	once	CSVELSGYDEQYF	TGCAGCGTTGAACTTTCAGGGTACGACGAGCAGTACTTC
TRBV7-9	TRBD2	TRBJ2-3	NA	CASSMGLAGALRTDTQYF	TGTGCCAGCAGCATGGGACTAGCGGGAGCCCTTCGCACAGATACGCAGTATTTT
TRBV27	NA	TRBJ1-5	NA	CASSKGPDQPQHF	TGTGCCAGCAGCAAAGGGCCAGATCAGCCCCAGCATTTT
TRBV28	NA	TRBJ2-2	NA	CASADLGGTGELFF	TGTGCCAGCGCCGACCTTGGGGGGACCGGGGAGCTGTTTTTT
TRBV28	NA	TRBJ2-5	NA	CASTTPFEYQETQYF	TGTGCCAGCACCACACCGTTTGAGTACCAAGAGACCCAGTACTTC
TRBV29-1	NA	TRBJ2-7	NA	CSVEDSSYEQYF	TGCAGCGTTGAAGACTCATCCTACGAGCAGTACTTC
TRBV7-2	TRBD1	TRBJ1-1	NA	CASSSRQGWTEAFF	TGTGCCAGCAGCTCAAGACAGGGGTGGACTGAAGCTTTCTTT
TRBV27	NA	TRBJ2-3	NA	CASSFSSSPTPDTQYF	TGTGCCAGCAGTTTTAGCTCTAGCCCCACCCCAGATACGCAGTATTTT
TRBV10-3	NA	TRBJ2-3	NA	CANAFGDTQYF	TGTGCCAACGCGTTTGGAGATACGCAGTATTTT
TRBV11-2	NA	TRBJ2-7	NA	CASSSDTSEQYF	TGTGCCAGCAGCTCGGACACTTCCGAGCAGTACTTC
TRBV29-1	NA	TRBJ2-7	NA	CSVSWGAYEQYF	TGCAGCGTTTCCTGGGGCGCCTACGAGCAGTACTTC
TRBV27	TRBD2	TRBJ2-7	NA	CASSSSSGSWEQYF	TGTGCCAGCAGTTCCTCTAGCGGGAGTTGGGAGCAGTACTTC
TRBV28	NA	TRBJ2-7	NA	CASSLYDPWGSLGAYEQYF	TGTGCCAGCAGTTTATATGACCCATGGGGGAGCCTTGGCGCCTACGAGCAGTACTTC
TRBV7-8	NA	TRBJ2-7	NA	CASSHWDSASYEQYF	TGTGCCAGCAGTCATTGGGACTCAGCCTCCTACGAGCAGTACTTC
TRBV30	NA	TRBJ2-7	NA	CAWSKDYEQYF	TGTGCCTGGAGTAAAGACTACGAGCAGTACTTC
TRBV5-1	NA	TRBJ2-7	NA	CASSLAPDSGTEQYF	TGCGCCAGCAGCTTGGCCCCAGACTCCGGCACGGAGCAGTACTTC
TRBV27	NA	TRBJ2-7	once	CASSLRGPYEQYF	TGTGCCAGTAGCCTTCGCGGTCCCTACGAGCAGTACTTC
TRBV7-9	NA	TRBJ2-7	few	CASIPFQSSYEQYF	TGTGCCAGCATCCCGTTTCAAAGCTCCTACGAGCAGTACTTC
TRBV4-3	NA	TRBJ2-2	NA	CASSQDFQDTGELFF	TGCGCCAGCAGCCAAGATTTTCAGGACACCGGGGAGCTGTTTTTT
TRBV6-1	NA	TRBJ2-5	NA	CASSPNGEIIETQYF	TGTGCCAGCAGCCCCAATGGGGAGATTATAGAGACCCAGTACTTC
TRBV7-9	NA	TRBJ1-3	few	CASSLMVRETNTIYF	TGTGCCAGCAGCTTAATGGTGCGAGAAACAAACACCATATATTTT